The present T cell receptor beta chain was sequenced within a study of cytomegalovirus exposure and HLA in healthy donors. Study-wide context: Among about 179 million T cells, an earlier analysis found around 100 million unique TCR beta sequences.

The PCR contained 60 Vbeta and 13 Jbeta primers. The table came from immunoSEQ multiplex PCR; TCRdb's copy has only in-frame clones and leaves some out. This table holds 180,000 or so clones, about 81% found once. This CDR3 is built from 15 residues. Germline V lookup: CDR1 MNHEY, CDR2 SMNVEV (reference sequence). V lost 6 bases to trimming and J lost 0 bases; unmatched junction nucleotides: 6. The sequence came from a man aged 35-49 years in good health and CMV-seronegative. The sequenced sample consisted of PBMCs. The rearrangement joins TRBV27 to TRBJ1-2, with 8 positions matching TRBD1. In nucleotides, the CDR3 is TGTGCCAGCAGACAGGACAGGGTTGCTAACTATGGCTACACCTTC. Translated: CASRQDRVANYGYTF.